This T cell receptor (beta chain) is drawn from a study of blood T cell repertoires in COVID-19. Study-level background: The United States, Italy and Spain were the sources of the acute and convalescent COVID-19 samples. PBMCs, B-cell-depleted T cells, or T cells provided the cDNA or gDNA that made up the material.

In the original workflow: By means of reference gene primer amplification, nucleated cell counts were estimated. Data came from immunoSEQ multiplex PCR; TCRdb stores just in-frame clones and leaves some out. V and J calls and clone size follow that table, whereas D and trimming were derived from the DNA. This sample yields 110,000 or so clones, of which around 84% are seen a single time; 15% to 17% belongs to the top ten. As regards this clone: A junction boundary mismatches the germline segment, possibly from a read error.

The TCR comes from a woman of 80 years or more with acute or convalescent COVID-19. The sequenced sample was peripheral blood.

The DNA for the CDR3 is TGTGCCAGCAGTTACGAGCGGGAGGGCCCCATTAAAAACTTC. Amino acids: CASSYEREGPIKNF. The rearrangement joins TRBV6-5 to TRBJ2-5, with TRBD2 identical over 10 bases. Germline CDR1 reads MNHEY; CDR2 reads SVGAGI. The CDR3 totals 14 residues.